This TCR beta chain is from a study of control samples from healthy donors and cancer patients. The CDR3 has 14 amino acids. V lost 3 bases and J lost 3; bases outside the gene matches: 4. The germline CDR1 and CDR2 sequences are SNHLY and FYNNEI. Data came from immunoSEQ multiplex PCR; TCRdb stores just in-frame clones and leaves some out. The table has fewer than 20,000 clones, roughly 86% seen once; the top ten hold more than 9%. The V call is TRBV2, the J call TRBJ2-5; 7 bases map to TRBD2. The sample taken for sequencing was PBMCs. This clonotype was obtained from a woman aged 65 to 85 with colorectal cancer. In nucleotides, the CDR3 is TGTGCCAGCAGTGAGGGCGGGAGTAAAGAGACCCAGTACTTC. It codes for CASSEGGSKETQYF.